This entry features one T cell receptor (beta chain) sequence. The CDR3 runs 15 residues. With 1 base clipped from V and 1 base from J, the junction kept 2 bases outside the gene matches. Germline CDR1 and CDR2: LNHDA and SQIVND (reference sequence). This sample is part of a study of T cell responses to AZD1222 COVID-19 vaccine. Assay used: immunoSEQ multiplex PCR; TCRdb lists only in-frame clones, some missing. This sample has 150,000 to 160,000 clones; more than 90% occur once, and the top ten carry roughly 1.6%. The TCR sequence derives from an adult who received the AZD1222 COVID-19 vaccine. The chain uses TRBV19 and TRBJ1-1; 8 nucleotides align to TRBD1. Source: peripheral blood, taken 28 days after the second AZD1222 dose. CDR3 nucleotide sequence: TGTGCCAGTAGTATAGGGACAGGGACGAACACTGAAGCTTTCTTT. Encoded protein: CASSIGTGTNTEAFF.